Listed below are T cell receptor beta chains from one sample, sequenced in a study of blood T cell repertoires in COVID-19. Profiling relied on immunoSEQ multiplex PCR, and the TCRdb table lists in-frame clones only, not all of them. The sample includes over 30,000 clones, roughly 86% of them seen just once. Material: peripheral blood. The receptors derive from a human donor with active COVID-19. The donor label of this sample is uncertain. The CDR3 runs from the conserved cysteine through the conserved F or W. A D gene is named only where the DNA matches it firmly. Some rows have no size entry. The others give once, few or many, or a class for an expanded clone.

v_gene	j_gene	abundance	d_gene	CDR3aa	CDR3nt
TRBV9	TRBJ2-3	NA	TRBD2	CASSVSGGLDTQYF	TGTGCCAGCAGCGTAAGCGGGGGCTTAGATACGCAGTATTTT
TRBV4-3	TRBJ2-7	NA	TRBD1	CASSQGLRGLNEQYF	TGCGCCAGCAGCCAAGGGTTGAGGGGGCTTAACGAGCAGTACTTC
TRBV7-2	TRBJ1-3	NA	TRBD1	CASRLQGTHSGNTIYF	TGTGCCAGCAGGCTACAGGGGACGCACTCTGGAAACACCATATATTTT
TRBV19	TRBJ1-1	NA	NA	CASSQQKNTEAFF	TGTGCCAGTAGTCAACAGAAGAACACTGAAGCTTTCTTT
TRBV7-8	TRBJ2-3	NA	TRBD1	CASSWQQGSQYF	TGTGCCAGCAGCTGGCAACAGGGGTCGCAGTATTTT
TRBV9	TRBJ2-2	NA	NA	CASSPQAGATGELFF	TGTGCCAGCAGCCCCCAGGCGGGGGCCACCGGGGAGCTGTTTTTT
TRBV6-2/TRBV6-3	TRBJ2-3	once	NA	CASSYRGPETQYF	TGTGCCAGCAGTTATAGGGGCCCCGAGACGCAGTATTTT
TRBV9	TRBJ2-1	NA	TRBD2	CASSVRSSGDNEQFF	TGTGCCAGCAGCGTACGGAGTAGCGGGGACAATGAGCAGTTCTTC
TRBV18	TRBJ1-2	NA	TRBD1	CASSPGTGTDYGYTF	TGTGCCAGCTCACCAGGGACAGGGACTGATTATGGCTACACCTTC
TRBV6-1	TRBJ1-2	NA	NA	CASSETGPYGYTF	TGTGCCAGCAGTGAAACAGGCCCCTATGGCTACACCTTC
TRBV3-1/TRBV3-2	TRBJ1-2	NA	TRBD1	CASSQETGNYGYTF	TGTGCCAGCAGCCAAGAGACAGGGAACTATGGCTACACCTTC
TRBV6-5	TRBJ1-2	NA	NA	CASSYHIGEGGYTF	TGTGCCAGCAGTTACCATATCGGGGAGGGTGGCTACACCTTC